This record concerns one T cell receptor beta chain sequence. Its antigen is unknown. This sample was taken from a study of CD8+ T cells in alopecia areata. Study findings and constraints: With tofacitinib ongoing, many expanded lesional clones persisted in both scalp and blood. Tofacitinib produced a significant decrease in scalp clonality and in expanded CD8+ clones among the top 100.

Trimming took 7 bases from V and 7 from J; bases not matched to a gene: 3. The CDR3 totals 11 residues. Germline CDR1 SQVTM, CDR2 ANQGSEA. cDNA reverse transcribed from extracted RNA served as the sequencing template. Profiling relied on immunoSEQ multiplex PCR, and the TCRdb table lists in-frame clones only, not all of them. The data show some 95,000 clones, around 40% seen once. Treatment meaning: oral pan-JAK inhibitor, 5-10 mg twice daily. From alopecia areata patients, lesional scalp punch biopsies and peripheral blood were collected. The material sequenced was CD8+ T cells sorted from blood, taken at week 24, from a patient treated with tofacitinib. This TCR was sampled from a human donor with alopecia areata. This chain connects TRBV29-1 to TRBJ2-1; TRBD1 matches at 8 bases. The CDR3 coding sequence is TGCAGCGCCGACAGGGGAAATGAGCAGTTCTTC. Protein sequence: CSADRGNEQFF.